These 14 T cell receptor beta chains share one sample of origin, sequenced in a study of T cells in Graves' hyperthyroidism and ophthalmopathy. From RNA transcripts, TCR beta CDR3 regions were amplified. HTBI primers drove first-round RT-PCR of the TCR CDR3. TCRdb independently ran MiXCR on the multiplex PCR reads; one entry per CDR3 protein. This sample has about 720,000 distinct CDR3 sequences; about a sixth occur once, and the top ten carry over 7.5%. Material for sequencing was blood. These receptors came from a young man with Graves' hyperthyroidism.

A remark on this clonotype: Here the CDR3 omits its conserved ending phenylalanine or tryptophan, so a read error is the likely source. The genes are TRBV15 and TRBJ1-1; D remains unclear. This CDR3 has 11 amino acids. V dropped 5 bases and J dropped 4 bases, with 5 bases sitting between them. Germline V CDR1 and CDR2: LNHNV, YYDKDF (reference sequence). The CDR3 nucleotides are TGTGCCACCAGCCGCAGCACTGAAGCTTTCTTA. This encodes CATSRSTEAFL.

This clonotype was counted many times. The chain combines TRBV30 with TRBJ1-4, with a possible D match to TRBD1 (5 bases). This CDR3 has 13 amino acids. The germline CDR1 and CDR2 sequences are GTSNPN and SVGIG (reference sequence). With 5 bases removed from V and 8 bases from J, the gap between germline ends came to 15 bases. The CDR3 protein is CAWGAPGGEKLFF. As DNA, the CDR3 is TGTGCCTGGGGGGCGCCCGGCGGGGAAAAACTGTTTTTT.

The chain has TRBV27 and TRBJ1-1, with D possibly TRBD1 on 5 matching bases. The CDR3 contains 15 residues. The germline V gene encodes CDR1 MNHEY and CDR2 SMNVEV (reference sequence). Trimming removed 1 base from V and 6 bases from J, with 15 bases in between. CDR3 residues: CASSLYPGLSSEAFF. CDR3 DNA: TGTGCCAGCAGTTTATATCCAGGGTTAAGCTCTGAAGCTTTCTTT.

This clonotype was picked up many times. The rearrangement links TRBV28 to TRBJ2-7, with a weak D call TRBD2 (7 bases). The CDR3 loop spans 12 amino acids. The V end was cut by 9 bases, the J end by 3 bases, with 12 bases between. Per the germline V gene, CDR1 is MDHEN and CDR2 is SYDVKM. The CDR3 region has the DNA TGTGCCAGTCAGGGAGGGGGCTACGAGCAGTACTTC. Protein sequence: CASQGGGYEQYF.

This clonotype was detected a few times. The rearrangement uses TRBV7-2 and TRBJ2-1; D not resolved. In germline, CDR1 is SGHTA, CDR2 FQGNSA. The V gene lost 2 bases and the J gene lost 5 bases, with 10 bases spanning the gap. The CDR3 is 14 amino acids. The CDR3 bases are TGTGCCAGCAGCTTAATCGGGTACAACAATGAGCAGTTCTTC. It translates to CASSLIGYNNEQFF.

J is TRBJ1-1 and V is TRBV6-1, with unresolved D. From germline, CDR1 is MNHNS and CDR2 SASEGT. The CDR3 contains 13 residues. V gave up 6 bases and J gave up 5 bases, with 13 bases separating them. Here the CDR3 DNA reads TGTGCCAGCAGAGCAGACGATCGGACTGAAGCTTTCTTT. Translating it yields CASRADDRTEAFF.

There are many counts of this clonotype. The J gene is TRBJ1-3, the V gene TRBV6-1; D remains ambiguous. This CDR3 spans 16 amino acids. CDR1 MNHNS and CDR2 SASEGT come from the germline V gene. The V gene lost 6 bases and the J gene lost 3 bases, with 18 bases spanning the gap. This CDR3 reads CASSSVGELHGNTIYF. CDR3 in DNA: TGTGCCAGCAGCTCGGTCGGGGAGCTTCATGGAAACACCATATATTTT.

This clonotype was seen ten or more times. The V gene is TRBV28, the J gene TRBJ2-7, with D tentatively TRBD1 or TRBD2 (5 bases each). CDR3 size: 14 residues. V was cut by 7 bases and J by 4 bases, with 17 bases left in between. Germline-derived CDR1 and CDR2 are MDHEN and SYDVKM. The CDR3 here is CASTSRGSEYEQYF. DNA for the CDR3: TGTGCCAGCACCTCGAGGGGCAGTGAATACGAGCAGTACTTC.

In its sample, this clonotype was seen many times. The CDR3 sequence: CSARRGQGATSYEQYF. CDR3 DNA: TGCAGTGCTAGAAGGGGACAGGGGGCAACGAGTTACGAGCAGTACTTC. V usage is TRBV20-1 and J usage is TRBJ2-7; TRBD1 aligns across 12 bases. With V trimmed by 2 bases and J by 4 bases, 9 bases remained unmatched. The CDR3 runs to 16 residues. The germline gives CDR1 DFQATT, CDR2 SNEGSKA (reference sequence).

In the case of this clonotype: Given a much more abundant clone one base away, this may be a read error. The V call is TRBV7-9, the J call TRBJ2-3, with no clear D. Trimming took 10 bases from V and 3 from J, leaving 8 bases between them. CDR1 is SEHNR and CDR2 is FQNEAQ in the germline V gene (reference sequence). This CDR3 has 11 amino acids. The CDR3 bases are TGTGCCAACGAAAAGACAGATACGCAGTATTTT. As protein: CANEKTDTQYF.

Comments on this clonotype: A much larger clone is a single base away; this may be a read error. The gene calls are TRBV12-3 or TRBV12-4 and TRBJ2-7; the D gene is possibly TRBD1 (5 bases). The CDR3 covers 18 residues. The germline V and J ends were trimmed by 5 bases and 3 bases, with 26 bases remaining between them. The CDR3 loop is CASSLPGWRTSSFYEQYF. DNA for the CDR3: TGTGCCAGCAGTCTCCCAGGGTGGCGGACAAGCTCATTCTACGAGCAGTACTTC.

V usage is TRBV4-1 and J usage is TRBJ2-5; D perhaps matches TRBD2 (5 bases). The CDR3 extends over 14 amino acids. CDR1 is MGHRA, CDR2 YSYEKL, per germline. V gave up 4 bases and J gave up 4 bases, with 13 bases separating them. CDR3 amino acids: CASSRLLVRETQYF. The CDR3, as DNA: TGCGCCAGCAGCCGCTTACTAGTGCGAGAGACCCAGTACTTC.

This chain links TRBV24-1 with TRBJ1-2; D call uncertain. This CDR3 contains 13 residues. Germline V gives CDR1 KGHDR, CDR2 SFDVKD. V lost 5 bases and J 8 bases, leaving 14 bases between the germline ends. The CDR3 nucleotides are TGTGCCACCAGTGCCCCGGGATCAGAGGGCTACACCTTC. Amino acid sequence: CATSAPGSEGYTF.

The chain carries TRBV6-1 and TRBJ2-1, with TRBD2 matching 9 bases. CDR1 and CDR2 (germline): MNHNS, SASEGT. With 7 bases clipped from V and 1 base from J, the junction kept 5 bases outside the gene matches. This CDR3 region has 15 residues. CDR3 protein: CASTMTSGSYNEQFF. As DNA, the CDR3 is TGTGCCAGCACTATGACTAGCGGATCCTACAATGAGCAGTTCTTC.